This T cell receptor (beta chain) was documented in a study of CD8 T cells in ankylosing spondylitis. TCRdb re-analysed the 5' RACE reads in MiXCR, keeping a single row per CDR3 protein. The top ten hold roughly 46% of the sample, which has hundreds of thousands of distinct CDR3 sequences, around 16% seen once. The study's findings and limits: What seemed typical of ankylosing spondylitis blood was a TCR beta motif built from about eight highly homologous variants.

Comments on this clonotype: Its antigen is undetermined.

The TCR originated in a male donor with ankylosing spondylitis. The source material was blood, either unsorted or a sorted T cell fraction (not recorded which).

The chain's CDR3 is CASSFGGAEQFF. CDR3 bases: TGTGCCAGCAGCTTCGGGGGGGCTGAGCAGTTCTTC. This chain links TRBV7-9 with TRBJ2-1; 8 bases fit TRBD2. Germline CDR1 reads SEHNR; CDR2 reads FQNEAQ (reference sequence). The J segment lost 9 bases and the V segment lost 3 bases, leaving 1 base of the junction unmatched. The CDR3 spans 12 residues.